The 30 T cell receptor beta chains below all came from one sample that was sequenced in a study of T cells in localized non-small cell lung cancer. Produced via immunoSEQ multiplex PCR; TCRdb's table is partial and in-frame only. This table has some 11,000 clones, roughly 90% appearing once. Sample: peripheral blood, taken before any cancer treatment. All receptors come from a male donor aged 60 or over with stage III lung adenocarcinoma.

The chain carries TRBV5-4 and TRBJ2-7, with 7 bases fitting TRBD2. V was pared by 2 bases and J by 6 bases, with 11 bases of the junction left unmatched. CDR1 and CDR2 from the germline V gene are SGHNT and YYREEE (reference sequence). CDR3 length equals 15 residues. The CDR3 sequence: CASSFGRELAREQYF. CDR3 nucleotide sequence: TGTGCCAGCAGCTTTGGGCGGGAGCTCGCTCGCGAGCAGTACTTC.

The CDR3 region is CASSNYRGANYGYTF. The CDR3 DNA sequence: TGTGCCAGTAGTAATTACAGGGGGGCGAACTATGGCTACACCTTC. This chain connects TRBV19 to TRBJ1-2, with 8 bases fitting TRBD1. CDR1 LNHDA and CDR2 SQIVND come from the germline V gene (reference sequence). V lost 4 bases, J lost 2 bases, and 6 bases stayed unmatched. The CDR3 has 15 residues.

The chain carries TRBV2 and TRBJ2-7; D unresolved. Deletions cut 7 bases from V and 5 bases from J, with 12 bases between. Germline CDR1 reads SNHLY; CDR2 reads FYNNEI. The CDR3 is made up of 12 amino acids. The CDR3 reads CASMGSQNEQYF. For the CDR3, the DNA is TGTGCCAGCATGGGCTCTCAGAACGAGCAGTACTTC.

The CDR3 spells CASSVTGFQNSPLHF. The CDR3 bases are TGTGCCAGCAGCGTGACAGGGTTTCAGAATTCACCCCTCCACTTT. The chain couples TRBV9 to TRBJ1-6; 7 bases agree with TRBD1. Losses at the gene ends were 2 bases for V and 7 bases for J; bases not matched to a gene: 6. From germline, CDR1 is SGDLS and CDR2 YYNGEE. This CDR3 is 15 amino acids long.

This chain joins TRBV7-9 and TRBJ1-1; the match to TRBD1 covers 10 bases. The trim removed 7 bases at V and 2 bases at J, leaving 13 bases unmatched. The V gene's germline CDR1 is SEHNR and CDR2 FQNEAQ (reference sequence). This CDR3 has 17 residues. CDR3 in amino acids: CASILPGGQGSNTEAFF. For the CDR3, the DNA is TGTGCCAGCATCCTCCCGGGGGGACAGGGGTCCAACACTGAAGCTTTCTTT.

V and J are TRBV5-1 and TRBJ2-1, with D possibly being TRBD2 (6 bases). The V end lost 4 bases, the J end lost 8 bases, and 13 bases lay between the germline ends. The CDR3 is made up of 13 amino acids. Germline V lookup: CDR1 SGHRS, CDR2 YFSETQ. The CDR3 DNA reads as TGCGCCAGCAGCGGAATTAGCGGCTATGAGCAGTTCTTC. It translates to CASSGISGYEQFF.

This clone appeared a few times. The chain uses TRBV14 and TRBJ1-2, with D unclear. From germline, CDR1 is SGHDN and CDR2 FVKESK. The germline V and J ends were trimmed by 1 base and 4 bases, with 7 bases remaining between them. The CDR3 consists of 13 residues. The CDR3 DNA reads as TGTGCCAGCAGCCAAGTGACCTCCTATGGCTACACCTTC. Protein: CASSQVTSYGYTF.

Here the CDR3 reads CASSARGNTEAFF. CDR3 sequence (DNA): TGCGCCAGCAGCGCCAGAGGGAACACTGAAGCTTTCTTT. The rearrangement joins TRBV5-1 to TRBJ1-1; no firm D call. CDR3 length equals 13 residues. V was trimmed by 4 bases and J by 1 base, leaving 8 bases between them. Germline-derived CDR1 and CDR2 are SGHRS and YFSETQ.

The chain carries TRBV18 and TRBJ1-1; D possibly corresponds to TRBD1 (6 bases). V was shortened by 8 bases and J by 1 base, with 20 bases between the two germline ends. The CDR3 runs 16 residues. CDR1 is KGHSH and CDR2 is LQKENI in the germline V gene. For the CDR3, the DNA is TGTGCCAGCGGCCGGTGGCAGGGGAACACGAACACTGAAGCTTTCTTT. Amino acids: CASGRWQGNTNTEAFF.

The chain recombines TRBV7-2 with TRBJ2-1; D possibly corresponds to TRBD1 (6 bases). CDR1 and CDR2 (germline): SGHTA, FQGNSA. V was clipped by 4 bases and J by 7 bases, with 17 bases between them. This CDR3 contains 15 residues. The CDR3 region has the DNA TGTGCCAGCAGCTCCCGAAACCAGGGGTCAAATGAGCAGTTCTTC. Residues: CASSSRNQGSNEQFF.

The CDR3 region has the DNA TGTGCCAGCTCACCACTAGGGGACGAGCTGTTTTTT. Translation: CASSPLGDELFF. This chain links TRBV18 with TRBJ2-2; D is perhaps TRBD1 or TRBD2 (5 bases each). V lost 1 base and J 11 bases, leaving 8 bases between the germline ends. The V gene's germline CDR1 is KGHSH and CDR2 LQKENI. CDR3 length: 12 amino acids.

The chain recombines TRBV19 with TRBJ2-1; D remains ambiguous. The V and J ends lost 6 bases and 3 bases respectively, with 18 bases between them. This CDR3 comprises 16 residues. Germline loops: CDR1 LNHDA, CDR2 SQIVND (reference sequence). This chain's CDR3 is CASSNKGTINYNEQFF. The CDR3 DNA is TGTGCCAGTAGCAATAAGGGTACTATCAACTACAATGAGCAGTTCTTC.

The chain carries TRBV2 and TRBJ2-5; no firm D call. Trimming took off 10 bases at V and 7 bases at J, with 22 bases between the two ends. CDR3 size: 14 residues. The germline V gene has CDR1 SNHLY and CDR2 FYNNEI. The CDR3 protein is CATTMGRQSGTQYF. The CDR3 DNA reads TGTGCCACCACGATGGGCAGGCAAAGTGGGACCCAGTACTTC.

The J gene is TRBJ2-7, the V gene TRBV7-7; the D call may be TRBD1 or TRBD2 (5 bases each). Germline lookup yields CDR1 SSHAT and CDR2 FNYEAQ (reference sequence). Trimming pared 5 bases from V and 2 bases from J, leaving 16 bases between. The CDR3 spans 15 residues. CDR3 in DNA: TGTGCCAGCAGCGAGGGACCGGGTCTAACCTACGAGCAGTACTTC. Residues: CASSEGPGLTYEQYF.

This chain uses TRBV9 with TRBJ2-1; no firm D call. V was trimmed by 3 bases and J by 6 bases, leaving 16 bases between them. CDR3 length equals 15 residues. Germline V gene sequence: CDR1 SGDLS, CDR2 YYNGEE. CDR3 nucleotide sequence: TGTGCCAGCAGCGCCACCAGAGCAATTTCCAATGAGCAGTTCTTC. As protein: CASSATRAISNEQFF.

The V gene is TRBV6-6, the J gene TRBJ2-7; TRBD1 or TRBD2 may be the D gene (5 bases each). The germline gives CDR1 MNHNY, CDR2 SVGAGI (reference sequence). CDR3 size: 15 residues. The V and J ends lost 0 bases and 3 bases respectively, with 12 bases between them. The chain's CDR3 is CASSYSRRGDYEQYF. In nucleotides, the CDR3 is TGTGCCAGCAGTTACTCGAGAAGGGGAGACTACGAGCAGTACTTC.

This clone showed up just once. The V call is TRBV2, the J call TRBJ2-7; TRBD1 matches at 11 bases. Germline loops: CDR1 SNHLY, CDR2 FYNNEI. There are 14 residues in the CDR3. With 6 bases clipped from V and 2 bases from J, the junction kept 3 bases outside the gene matches. The CDR3 nucleotides are TGTGCCAGCAGGTGGACAGGGGGCCCCTACGAGCAGTACTTC. It codes for CASRWTGGPYEQYF.

The genes are TRBV15 and TRBJ1-1; the D gene is possibly TRBD1 (6 bases). The CDR3 runs 15 residues. Trimming shortened V by 1 base and J by 0 bases, and 9 bases separated the two germline ends. CDR1 and CDR2 from the germline V gene are LNHNV and YYDKDF (reference sequence). The CDR3 spells CATSRAGQLNTEAFF. DNA of the CDR3: TGTGCCACCAGCAGAGCTGGACAGCTGAACACTGAAGCTTTCTTT.

This clone was counted once. The V and J genes are TRBV29-1 and TRBJ1-1; D gene unclear. CDR3 length: 13 residues. CDR1 is SQVTM and CDR2 is ANQGSEA in the germline V gene. V was trimmed by 5 bases and J by 6 bases, leaving 16 bases between them. The CDR3 is CSVRPGMTSEAFF. The DNA for the CDR3 is TGCAGCGTTCGACCGGGGATGACTTCTGAAGCTTTCTTT.

This clone has more than one count but fewer than ten. The chain has TRBV19 and TRBJ1-1; the match to TRBD1 covers 8 bases. CDR3 length: 13 residues. Germline V gives CDR1 LNHDA, CDR2 SQIVND (reference sequence). V was clipped by 5 bases and J by 7 bases; unmatched bases: 6. The CDR3: CASSVGQGGEAFF. CDR3 coding DNA: TGTGCCAGTAGTGTCGGACAGGGCGGTGAAGCTTTCTTT.

In this sample, this clone turned up a few times. The chain employs TRBV16 and TRBJ1-1; a weak D match, TRBD1 (5 bases). The germline V gene has CDR1 KGHSY and CDR2 FQNENV. The CDR3 has 11 residues. V lost 7 bases and J lost 9, with 12 bases in between. CDR3 in DNA: TGTGCCAGCACCCCGGGGGAAAAAGCTTTCTTT. Translation: CASTPGEKAFF.

V gene TRBV30 combines with J gene TRBJ2-2, with D perhaps matching TRBD2 (6 bases). Germline V lookup: CDR1 GTSNPN, CDR2 SVGIG (reference sequence). Trimming left V 2 bases short and J 6 bases short, with 19 bases between. This CDR3 region has 16 residues. CDR3 in DNA: TGTGCCTGGAGTTCACCTAGGAGGGGTATACCCGGGGAGCTGTTTTTT. Residues: CAWSSPRRGIPGELFF.

The chain is built from TRBV11-3 and TRBJ2-2; 7 bases match TRBD1. CDR3 length: 14 residues. Trimming removed 6 bases from V and 5 bases from J; junction bases left unmatched: 6. Germline V gene data show CDR1 as SGHNT and CDR2 as YENEEA. The CDR3 protein is CASRNRGETGELFF. DNA for the CDR3: TGTGCCAGCAGAAACAGGGGTGAAACCGGGGAGCTGTTTTTT.

The V gene is TRBV19, the J gene TRBJ2-7, with 11 nucleotides matching TRBD2. J lost 2 bases, V lost 8 bases, and 5 bases had no gene match. Per the germline V gene, CDR1 is LNHDA and CDR2 is SQIVND (reference sequence). This CDR3 is built from 14 residues. The CDR3 DNA follows: TGTGCCAGTTCTCTAGCGGGAGGCCCCTACGAGCAGTACTTC. Translated, it gives CASSLAGGPYEQYF.

V gene TRBV7-8 combines with J gene TRBJ2-1, with unresolved D. This CDR3 has 15 residues. The germline V and J ends were trimmed by 5 bases and 0 bases, with 11 bases remaining between them. Germline lookup yields CDR1 SGHVS and CDR2 FQNEAQ. The CDR3 region is CASSSLGRSYNEQFF. The CDR3 region has the DNA TGTGCCAGCAGCAGTCTGGGTCGCTCCTACAATGAGCAGTTCTTC. Complete variable domain (other parts from reference TRBV7-8 and TRBJ2-1): GAGVSQSPRYKVAKRGQDVALRCDPISGHVSLFWYQQALGQGPEFLTYFQNEAQLDKSGLPSDRFFAERPEGSVSTLKIQRTQQEDSAVYLCASSSLGRSYNEQFFGPGTRLTVL.

The chain has TRBV7-9 and TRBJ1-1; D not certain. CDR3 length equals 14 residues. Germline loops: CDR1 SEHNR, CDR2 FQNEAQ (reference sequence). The V gene lost 0 bases and the J gene lost 1 base, with 6 bases spanning the gap. The CDR3 protein is CASSLAGRNTEAFF. Here the CDR3 DNA reads TGTGCCAGCAGCTTAGCCGGACGGAACACTGAAGCTTTCTTT.

J is TRBJ2-3 and V is TRBV5-1; a possible D gene is TRBD2 (6 bases). The CDR3 consists of 17 residues. Trimming stripped 0 bases from V and 0 bases from J, with 14 bases between. Germline lookup yields CDR1 SGHRS and CDR2 YFSETQ. The CDR3 sequence: CASSLAGGVSSTDTQYF. Here the CDR3 DNA reads TGCGCCAGCAGCTTGGCTGGCGGGGTTTCTAGCACAGATACGCAGTATTTT.

This clone was seen just once. The genes are TRBV29-1 and TRBJ1-1; D gene ambiguous. CDR1 and CDR2 (germline): SQVTM, ANQGSEA. There are 11 residues in the CDR3. Trimming took 4 bases from V and 3 from J, leaving 6 bases between them. CDR3 sequence: CSVVPHTEAFF. CDR3 nucleotide sequence: TGCAGCGTTGTCCCCCACACTGAAGCTTTCTTT.

The J gene is TRBJ1-5, the V gene TRBV30; tentative D call: TRBD1 (5 bases). The CDR3 runs to 16 residues. V lost 0 bases and J 5 bases, leaving 17 bases between the germline ends. Germline V lookup: CDR1 GTSNPN, CDR2 SVGIG (reference sequence). CDR3 sequence: CAWSVRGSRDDQPQHF. The DNA for the CDR3 is TGTGCCTGGAGTGTACGAGGTTCTAGGGACGATCAGCCCCAGCATTTT.

This clone was observed a handful of times. V usage is TRBV6-6 and J usage is TRBJ2-2, with 10 bases aligning to TRBD2. V dropped 0 bases and J dropped 4; count of bases not matched to a gene: 2. The germline V gene has CDR1 MNHNY and CDR2 SVGAGI (reference sequence). CDR3 length equals 16 residues. This CDR3 is CASSYSSGRLTGELFF. The CDR3 bases are TGTGCCAGCAGTTACTCTAGCGGGAGGCTCACCGGGGAGCTGTTTTTT.